These T cell receptor beta chains were read from a single sample in a study of T-cell reconstitution after alpha-beta-depleted transplantation in children. TCRdb ran MiXCR on the PCR reads and lists one entry per CDR3 protein. The data contain approximately 400,000 distinct CDR3 sequences, about a tenth of them seen just once; the ten biggest clones take up about 5%. The source was PBMCs from the stem cell graft donor, collected from the stem cell graft. The receptors shown here come from a human donor who donated a stem cell graft to a child with acute myeloid leukemia. Both conserved end residues are part of each CDR3. A D gene is named only where the DNA matches it firmly. The size of a clone is reported for some rows only, either as once, few or many, or as a class for expanded clones.

size	J	V	D	CDR3	DNA
few	TRBJ2-1	TRBV20-1	.	CSAIWDDNEQFF	TGCAGTGCCATTTGGGACGACAATGAGCAGTTCTTC
.	TRBJ1-2	TRBV18	.	CASSPMLESYGYTF	TGTGCCAGCTCACCAATGCTGGAGAGCTATGGCTACACCTTC
.	TRBJ2-3	TRBV2	.	CASSEAPPLGGTDTQYF	TGTGCCAGCAGTGAAGCTCCTCCACTAGGGGGAACGGATACGCAGTATTTT
many	TRBJ2-1	TRBV4-2	.	CASSQGGGWDEQFF	TGTGCCAGCAGCCAAGGCGGGGGCTGGGATGAGCAGTTCTTC
few	TRBJ2-7	TRBV5-5	TRBD1	CASTDRGNTRLYEQYF	TGTGCCAGCACGGACAGGGGCAATACCCGATTATACGAGCAGTACTTC
.	TRBJ2-2	TRBV7-2	.	CASSLTWTTNTGELFF	TGTGCCAGCAGCTTAACATGGACGACAAACACCGGGGAGCTGTTTTTT
few	TRBJ2-3	TRBV4-1	TRBD2	CASSQDRTSAKSTQYF	TGCGCCAGCAGCCAAGATAGGACTAGTGCAAAAAGTACGCAGTATTTT
few	TRBJ2-1	TRBV10-3	.	CASGTGTADNNEQFF	TGTGCCAGCGGGACCGGGACGGCGGACAACAATGAGCAGTTCTTC
.	TRBJ2-5	TRBV5-1	.	CASSLWDLSETQYF	TGCGCCAGCAGCTTGTGGGATCTGTCGGAGACCCAGTACTTC
.	TRBJ2-2	TRBV6-2/TRBV6-3	.	CASSISGPGELFF	TGTGCCAGCAGTATCAGCGGACCCGGGGAGCTGTTTTTT
.	TRBJ2-1	TRBV7-2	.	CASSLAGRHNEQFF	TGTGCCAGCAGCTTAGCGGGACGACACAATGAGCAGTTCTTC
few	TRBJ1-2	TRBV12-3/TRBV12-4	.	CASSTTVIYGYTF	TGTGCCAGCAGTACGACAGTCATCTATGGCTACACCTTC
.	TRBJ2-5	TRBV12-3/TRBV12-4	.	CASKVEGQVQETQYF	TGTGCCAGCAAAGTTGAGGGTCAGGTCCAAGAGACCCAGTACTTC
few	TRBJ2-3	TRBV29-1	.	CSVFAGDTQYF	TGCAGCGTTTTCGCGGGAGATACGCAGTATTTT
.	TRBJ2-7	TRBV18	.	CASSPTGRESEQYF	TGTGCCAGCTCACCAACCGGGAGAGAATCCGAGCAGTACTTC
many	TRBJ1-2	TRBV29-1	TRBD1	CSVKTGGAGYGYTF	TGCAGCGTAAAGACAGGGGGCGCCGGCTATGGCTACACCTTC
.	TRBJ2-2	TRBV5-1	.	CASSVQGTTGELFF	TGCGCCAGCAGCGTTCAGGGGACCACCGGGGAGCTGTTTTTT
many	TRBJ2-1	TRBV20-1	TRBD2	CSAIRGVNEQFF	TGCAGTGCTATTCGGGGGGTAAATGAGCAGTTCTTC
few	TRBJ2-1	TRBV3-1	.	CASTRLPGVSEWEQFF	TGTGCCAGCACCCGTTTACCGGGGGTCTCAGAGTGGGAGCAGTTCTTC
.	TRBJ1-1	TRBV6-2/TRBV6-3	.	CASSGNMNTEAFF	TGTGCCAGCAGTGGAAACATGAACACTGAAGCTTTCTTT
few	TRBJ2-7	TRBV4-2	.	CASSRINPGQGGANEQYF	TGTGCCAGCAGCCGAATAAATCCGGGGCAGGGGGGTGCCAACGAGCAGTACTTC
.	TRBJ1-6	TRBV3-1	.	CASSPTMRDSPLHF	TGTGCCAGCAGTCCTACTATGCGTGATTCACCCCTCCACTTT
many	TRBJ2-1	TRBV25-1	TRBD2	CASSLLAGVSNEQFF	TGTGCCAGCAGCCTACTAGCGGGAGTGAGCAATGAGCAGTTCTTC
few	TRBJ2-2	TRBV11-2	.	CASSFLDAGELFF	TGTGCCAGCAGCTTCCTAGACGCCGGGGAGCTGTTTTTT
few	TRBJ2-7	TRBV7-2	TRBD2	CASSLQSLGGRGEQYF	TGTGCCAGCAGCCTCCAATCGCTTGGCGGGAGAGGCGAGCAGTACTTC
many	TRBJ1-6	TRBV7-8	.	CASSLDWTASLGNSPLHF	TGTGCCAGCAGCTTAGACTGGACAGCCTCGTTGGGTAATTCACCCCTCCACTTT
many	TRBJ2-6	TRBV5-1	.	CASSVQGSGANVLTF	TGCGCCAGCAGCGTACAGGGCTCTGGGGCCAACGTCCTGACTTTC
.	TRBJ2-7	TRBV4-3	TRBD2	CASSQGTSGASYEQYF	TGCGCCAGCAGCCAAGGGACTAGCGGGGCTTCCTACGAGCAGTACTTC
few	TRBJ2-1	TRBV11-2	.	CASSFGGGGVPNEQFF	TGTGCCAGCAGCTTCGGGGGCGGAGGGGTACCCAATGAGCAGTTCTTC
few	TRBJ2-3	TRBV11-2	TRBD2	CASSSPQGAGPRGTDTQYF	TGTGCCAGCAGCTCCCCCCAAGGAGCGGGGCCTCGCGGCACAGATACGCAGTATTTT
few	TRBJ1-2	TRBV5-5	TRBD1	CASSQGQGLNGYTF	TGTGCCAGCAGCCAAGGACAGGGTTTGAATGGCTACACCTTC
many	TRBJ1-3	TRBV11-2	.	CASSLGGGNTIYF	TGTGCCAGCAGCTTAGGGGGTGGAAACACCATATATTTT
.	TRBJ2-1	TRBV20-1	TRBD1	CSARTGGAGYNEQFF	TGCAGTGCTAGAACAGGGGGCGCGGGGTACAATGAGCAGTTCTTC
few	TRBJ1-1	TRBV12-3/TRBV12-4	.	CASSSTVDTEAFF	TGTGCCAGCAGTTCCACAGTCGACACTGAAGCTTTCTTT
.	TRBJ2-1	TRBV29-1	.	CSVEEGTIYNEQFF	TGCAGCGTTGAAGAAGGGACCATTTACAATGAGCAGTTCTTC
few	TRBJ2-1	TRBV18	.	CASSPPGDEQFF	TGTGCCAGCTCACCACCGGGAGATGAGCAGTTCTTC
.	TRBJ1-6	TRBV5-1	.	CASSLALGLGNSPLHF	TGCGCCAGCAGCTTGGCCTTAGGGCTAGGGAATTCACCCCTCCACTTT
.	TRBJ1-1	TRBV11-2	.	CASSLETENTEAFF	TGTGCCAGCAGCTTAGAGACGGAGAACACTGAAGCTTTCTTT
.	TRBJ1-1	TRBV3-1	.	CASSQGRGQAEAFF	TGTGCCAGCAGCCAAGGTCGGGGGCAGGCTGAAGCTTTCTTT
.	TRBJ2-7	TRBV6-5	.	CASSYFRNSSYEQYF	TGTGCCAGCAGTTACTTTCGGAACAGCTCCTACGAGCAGTACTTC
many	TRBJ2-1	TRBV27	TRBD1	CASANRGRTYNEQFF	TGTGCCAGCGCCAACAGGGGCAGGACCTACAATGAGCAGTTCTTC
many	TRBJ2-3	TRBV7-9	TRBD2	CASSVGLAGAFTDTQYF	TGTGCCAGCAGCGTGGGACTAGCGGGGGCCTTCACAGATACGCAGTATTTT
.	TRBJ2-1	TRBV27	.	CASSLRDFSYNEQFF	TGTGCCAGCAGTTTAAGGGACTTCTCCTACAATGAGCAGTTCTTC
few	TRBJ1-6	TRBV3-1	.	CASSHPAQNSPLHF	TGTGCCAGCAGCCACCCAGCGCAGAATTCACCCCTCCACTTT
many	TRBJ2-5	TRBV13	TRBD2	CASSASAGSLQETQYF	TGTGCCAGCAGCGCCTCAGCGGGGAGTCTACAAGAGACCCAGTACTTC
.	TRBJ2-5	TRBV20-1	.	CSARDLGGSETQYF	TGCAGTGCTAGAGATCTCGGGGGTAGTGAGACCCAGTACTTC
few	TRBJ1-1	TRBV5-4	.	CASSSATTGNTEAFF	TGTGCCAGCAGCTCAGCGACTACAGGGAACACTGAAGCTTTCTTT
few	TRBJ2-2	TRBV6-1	.	CAEQGWDTGELFF	TGTGCCGAACAGGGTTGGGACACCGGGGAGCTGTTTTTT
.	TRBJ1-2	TRBV7-2	.	CASSLNGYGYTF	TGTGCCAGCAGCTTAAATGGCTATGGCTACACCTTC
.	TRBJ1-4	TRBV20-1	.	CSAFRTDEKLFF	TGCAGTGCTTTCCGGACAGATGAAAAACTGTTTTTT
.	TRBJ1-1	TRBV20-1	.	CSASPGASNTEAFF	TGCAGTGCTAGCCCAGGGGCTAGTAACACTGAAGCTTTCTTT
.	TRBJ1-4	TRBV5-1	TRBD1	CASSGGQEGKLFF	TGCGCCAGCAGCGGTGGACAGGAGGGAAAACTGTTTTTT
few	TRBJ1-2	TRBV7-9	.	CASSLQTDIGYTF	TGTGCCAGCAGCTTACAGACGGACATCGGCTACACCTTC